This TCR beta chain was recorded in a study of PD-L1 blockade in urothelial cancer. Using immunoSEQ multiplex PCR, the repertoire was profiled, and TCRdb retains in-frame clones only, with some absent. The table has approximately 86,000 clones, around four fifths seen once. CDR3 length: 13 residues. The germline V and J ends were trimmed by 4 bases and 1 base, with 7 bases remaining between them. CDR1 is SNHLY and CDR2 is FYNNEI in the germline V gene. The table lists this clone with a few counts. Time point indicated: pretreatment peripheral blood. The sequences come from PBMCs, collected around atezolizumab (anti-PD-L1) treatment. The V gene is TRBV2, the J gene TRBJ1-1; unclear D gene. This receptor was taken from a man aged 40-55 years with urothelial cancer. The CDR3 sequence is CASSGEGNTEAFF. In DNA form, the CDR3 reads TGTGCCAGCAGTGGGGAGGGGAACACTGAAGCTTTCTTT.